A single T cell receptor beta chain is shown here with its context. This clone was recorded a few times. Its antigen has not been determined. Base qualities were left out, and no much larger clone turns up one base away. This entry is derived from a study of beta chain features in type 1 diabetes (dated by TCRdb to the late 2010s). For the study in its entirety: No differences in mean age, gender distribution, total cell number or subset yield were found between patients and healthy donors. A total of 100 million to 110 million sorted cells were examined across all samples, and a strong correlation was observed between cell number per subset and RNA yield. The study compared TCRB repertoires of sorted circulating CD4+ T cell subsets between recently diagnosed type 1 diabetes patients and matched healthy donors. Regulatory and stem cell-like memory subsets were isolated from only 8 patients and 8 healthy donors, whereas naive and central memory subsets came from all 30 or so donors. Findings and caveats that apply to the study as a whole: Type 1 diabetes patients showed a moderate but significant shortening of TCRB CDR3 length in all four CD4+ subsets. PCR might favor shorter templates, but patient and control samples were amplified and corrected together, so any skew would affect both groups equally. At VDJ recombination sites, patients with type 1 diabetes made fewer insertions and deleted more nucleotides, a pattern implying thymic rearrangement abnormalities. The naive, central memory and regulatory TCRB repertoires appeared to resemble one another more closely among patients than among healthy donors. Because cDNA was sequenced instead of genomic DNA, activated cells with high expression could be over-represented, although the groups did not differ in activation or CD3 levels. HLA sub-analyses involved small numbers of individuals, so any influence of HLA type on TCRB rearrangement remained unresolved.

The entire amount of isolated RNA was reverse transcribed using the High Capacity cDNA Reverse Transcription Kit, so the sequenced TCRB transcripts were expressed ones. Deep immunoSEQ sequencing was performed on naive, central memory and regulatory T cell samples, with an average of roughly 3.5 million total reads per sample. After sorted cells were lysed in RLT buffer, RNA was extracted with DNase-treated RNeasy Micro or Mini kits, with the choice depending on cell number. Each cell subset was processed on its own to prevent cross-contamination, while patient and healthy donor samples were processed together. TCRB sequences were amplified from cDNA with the immunoSEQ multiplex PCR, producing 87-bp fragments spanning the CDR3 region. The amplicons were sequenced using the Illumina HiSeq platform. The original pipeline was this. PCR bias was computationally corrected using synthetic template baselines, reads within Hamming distance 2 were collapsed, and singletons that could not be merged were discarded. Reads were aligned against IMGT so that V, D and J genes, CDR3 length and insertions or deletions at six rearrangement sites could be assigned. Within each subset, clonotype counts were normalized to sorted cell number, and only after that were true diversity and Gini coefficients computed with the tcR R package. The overlap coefficient, calculated on TCRB nucleotide sequences, was used to quantify repertoire sharing. Out-of-frame TCRB sequences from naive cells were analyzed to stand in for the pre-selection repertoire. In its TCRdb copy, this immuneACCESS table keeps in-frame sequences only and misses some clones. Where compared with another copy, unresolved V genes explain less than half of these, and the others have no known cause. V, J and clone size were drawn from that table, and D and trimming were deduced from the DNA. The sample records hundreds of thousands of clones, more than 12% of which are singletons. The ten biggest clones cover 0.03% to 0.04% of the sample.

A single peripheral blood draw of approximately 120 mL on average was collected from each donor into heparinised tubes. A BD FACSAria II was used to sort naive, central memory, regulatory and stem cell-like memory CD4+ T cells with a panel that included CD45RO, CCR7, CD25, CD127, CD95 and CD27. All sorted populations exceeded 95% purity. PBMCs were isolated immediately by Lymphoprep density gradient centrifugation and stained directly without culture. So that batch effects would be minimized, each experiment stained and sorted samples in pairs, pairing one healthy donor with one patient. From the cysteine up to the phenylalanine, the CDR3 has a length of 12 residues. Solely the CDR3 DNA is kept, with 36 bases framed from the first base. CDR1 SEHNR and CDR2 FQNEAQ were looked up in the germline V gene (reference sequence). V lost 5 bases and J lost 9 bases; the stretch between them is 13 bases long.

The V and J genes are TRBV7-9 and TRBJ1-1, with no confident D gene call. Source material: naive CD4+ T cells from blood. The cell subset or site label of this sample denotes: true naive CD4+ T cells. The clonotype comes from a young man with type 1 diabetes. The CDR3 in this case is CASSPGPGKAFF. The sequence in DNA is TGTGCCAGCAGCCCCGGGCCGGGGAAAGCTTTCTTT. The variable domain in full, with residues beyond the CDR3 obtained from the reference TRBV7-9 and TRBJ1-1 genes, is DTGVSQNPRHKITKRGQNVTFRCDPISEHNRLYWYRQTLGQGPEFLTYFQNEAQLEKSRLLSDRFSAERPKGSFSTLEIQRTEQGDSAMYLCASSPGPGKAFFGQGTRLTVV.